These 23 T cell receptor beta chains originate from one sample sequenced in a study of blood T cell repertoires in COVID-19. Assay used: immunoSEQ multiplex PCR; TCRdb lists only in-frame clones, some missing. The sample consists of about 150,000 clones, approximately 88% of them appearing once. The source material was peripheral blood. The source is a human donor in a cohort sampled during active COVID-19.

This chain links TRBV6-6 with TRBJ2-7, with TRBD2 matching over 12 bases. In germline, CDR1 is MNHNY, CDR2 SVGAGI (reference sequence). With V trimmed by 2 bases and J by 5 bases, 7 bases remained unmatched. This CDR3 comprises 16 residues. In DNA form, the CDR3 reads TGTGCCAGCAGTTACACGGCTAGCGGGGGGGCGGACGAGCAGTACTTC. This translates into CASSYTASGGADEQYF.

The rearrangement joins TRBV12-3 or TRBV12-4 to TRBJ1-2; D uncertain. V was cut by 3 bases and J by 13 bases, with 15 bases left in between. The CDR3 is 12 residues long. The CDR3 region is CASSLTRWPSTF. The CDR3 DNA sequence: TGTGCCAGCAGTTTGACTCGGTGGCCCAGCACCTTC.

The rearrangement uses TRBV28 and TRBJ2-7; possibly TRBD1 for D (6 bases). The CDR3 contains 14 residues. The V and J ends lost 7 bases and 3 bases respectively, with 16 bases between them. CDR1 MDHEN and CDR2 SYDVKM come from the germline V gene. The DNA of the CDR3 is TGTGCCAGCAAAGACAGGTTTCGTATCTACGAGCAGTACTTC. This codes for CASKDRFRIYEQYF.

V gene TRBV12-5 combines with J gene TRBJ2-3, with 10 bases that match TRBD1. Germline assignment: CDR1 LGHNT and CDR2 FRNRAP. After removal of 5 bases from V and 4 bases from J, the junction contained 3 bases not matched to a gene. The length of the CDR3 is 14 residues. Here the CDR3 reads CASGVGQGADTQYF. The CDR3 nucleotides are TGTGCTAGTGGTGTTGGACAGGGGGCAGATACGCAGTATTTT. The full variable domain, with the rest looked up from reference TRBV12-5 and TRBJ2-3, is DARVTQTPRHKVTEMGQEVTMRCQPILGHNTVFWYRQTMMQGLELLAYFRNRAPLDDSGMPKDRFSAEMPDATLATLKIQPSEPRDSAVYFCASGVGQGADTQYFGPGTRLTVL.

This clone appeared a single time. CDR3 protein: CASSLSQGRLGANTEAFF. The CDR3, as DNA: TGTGCCAGCAGCTTATCGCAGGGCCGATTGGGGGCGAACACTGAAGCTTTCTTT. This chain uses TRBV7-6 with TRBJ1-1, with D tentatively TRBD1 (6 bases). V lost 2 bases and J 1 base, leaving 20 bases between the germline ends. The CDR3 totals 18 residues. CDR1 SGHVS and CDR2 FNYEAQ come from the germline V gene.

V gene TRBV13 combines with J gene TRBJ1-1; D possibly corresponds to TRBD1 (6 bases). The CDR3 runs 14 residues. Germline values: CDR1 PRHDT, CDR2 FYEKMQ (reference sequence). Trimming pared 5 bases from V and 0 bases from J, leaving 10 bases between. As DNA, the CDR3 is TGTGCCAGCAGCCGAGGGGGGGTGAACACTGAAGCTTTCTTT. It translates to CASSRGGVNTEAFF.

The genes are TRBV27 and TRBJ2-1; maybe TRBD2 (6 bases). The CDR3 covers 18 residues. Germline V gene lookup returns CDR1 MNHEY and CDR2 SMNVEV (reference sequence). V lost 2 bases, J lost 5 bases, and 22 bases lay in between. The CDR3 protein is CASSLRSIGGTSDNEQFF. In DNA, the CDR3 is TGTGCCAGCAGTTTACGGTCCATCGGCGGGACGTCAGACAATGAGCAGTTCTTC.

V is TRBV3-1 (or the pseudogene TRBV3-2) and J is TRBJ2-7; D is unresolved. With 4 bases removed from V and 0 bases from J, the gap between germline ends came to 10 bases. The CDR3 is 14 residues long. CDR1 and CDR2 (germline): LGHDT, YNNKEL (reference sequence). In DNA, the CDR3 is TGTGCCAGCAGCCGAGACACCTACTCCTACGAGCAGTACTTC. Translating it yields CASSRDTYSYEQYF.

This chain uses TRBV24-1 with TRBJ2-3; perhaps TRBD1 as D (6 bases). Trimming left V 5 bases short and J 2 bases short, with 16 bases between. The CDR3 covers 16 residues. The germline V gene has CDR1 KGHDR and CDR2 SFDVKD. The CDR3 nucleotides read TGTGCCACCAGTGCCCCCCTGACAGGAAACACAGATACGCAGTATTTT. Translating it yields CATSAPLTGNTDTQYF.

The rearrangement uses TRBV27 and TRBJ2-7; 9 bases agree with TRBD2. The V and J ends lost 2 bases and 2 bases, in that order; junction bases with no gene match: 4. The CDR3 runs 15 residues. The germline gives CDR1 MNHEY, CDR2 SMNVEV (reference sequence). The CDR3 is CASSLAASGAYEQYF. For the CDR3, the DNA is TGTGCCAGCAGTTTAGCCGCTAGCGGGGCCTACGAGCAGTACTTC.

The chain uses TRBV7-2 and TRBJ2-7, with 9 bases identical to TRBD1. The germline V gene encodes CDR1 SGHTA and CDR2 FQGNSA. V lost 1 base and J lost 5; bases outside the gene matches: 3. This CDR3 region has 14 residues. The CDR3 here is CASSLDRGRDEQYF. Written as DNA, the CDR3 is TGTGCCAGCAGCTTAGACAGGGGGCGCGACGAGCAGTACTTC.

The chain combines TRBV11-3 with TRBJ2-1; D might be TRBD2 (6 bases). CDR3 length: 15 residues. The germline V and J ends were trimmed by 2 bases and 6 bases, with 14 bases remaining between them. CDR1 and CDR2 from the germline V gene are SGHNT and YENEEA. The CDR3 nucleotides are TGTGCCAGCAGCTTACTTGGGGGACTTCCCAATGAGCAGTTCTTC. Its protein product is CASSLLGGLPNEQFF.

The chain uses TRBV28 and TRBJ1-1, with D hard to call. Germline lookup yields CDR1 MDHEN and CDR2 SYDVKM. With 4 bases removed from V and 2 bases from J, the gap between germline ends came to 17 bases. This CDR3 has 16 amino acids. The CDR3 reads CASSSDHKDYNTEAFF. The CDR3 region has the DNA TGTGCCAGCAGTTCAGATCATAAGGACTATAACACTGAAGCTTTCTTT.

V usage is TRBV5-8 and J usage is TRBJ1-1; 7 bases agree with TRBD1. CDR1 and CDR2 (germline): SGHTS, YDEGEE. This CDR3 is 14 amino acids long. Unmatched junction bases numbered 9, after V lost 7 bases and J lost 3 bases. The CDR3 DNA follows: TGTGCCAGCGGAGTGGCAGGGGGATACACTGAAGCTTTCTTT. Amino acid sequence: CASGVAGGYTEAFF. Using reference TRBV5-8 and TRBJ1-1 for the parts outside the CDR3, the full variable domain is EAGVTQSPTHLIKTRGQQATLRCSPISGHTSVYWYQQALGLGLQFLLWYDEGEERNRGNFPPRFSGRQFPNYSSELNVNALELEDSALYLCASGVAGGYTEAFFGQGTRLTVV.

The chain links TRBV6-5 to TRBJ1-2, with D possibly TRBD1 on 5 matching bases. Germline CDR1 is MNHEY and CDR2 is SVGAGI. This CDR3 has 14 amino acids. V lost 8 bases to trimming and J lost 3 bases, with 16 bases between them. CDR3 sequence (DNA): TGTGCCAGCGGGAGGCCAGGGATTGACTATGGCTACACCTTC. This translates into CASGRPGIDYGYTF.

The chain uses TRBV28 and TRBJ1-2; the match to TRBD1 covers 8 bases. J lost 3 bases, V lost 7 bases, and 7 bases had no gene match. CDR1 and CDR2 from the germline V gene are MDHEN and SYDVKM. This CDR3 is 14 amino acids long. The CDR3 sequence is CASTETGADYGYTF. The CDR3 nucleotides read TGTGCCAGCACCGAGACAGGGGCTGACTATGGCTACACCTTC.

The chain uses TRBV3-1 (or the pseudogene TRBV3-2) and TRBJ2-1; 13 nucleotides agree with TRBD2. CDR1 is LGHDT and CDR2 is YNNKEL in the germline V gene (reference sequence). The CDR3 is 15 amino acids. The ends lost 5 bases at V and 8 bases at J; junction bases unmatched: 6. CDR3 residues: CASSLLAGGMDEQFF. The CDR3 nucleotides read TGTGCCAGCAGCTTACTAGCGGGAGGGATGGATGAGCAGTTCTTC.

This chain joins TRBV7-3 and TRBJ1-3; D may be TRBD1 (6 bases). Trimming left V 4 bases short and J 4 bases short, with 23 bases between. The CDR3 contains 18 residues. Germline loops: CDR1 SGHTA, CDR2 FQGTGA. The CDR3 reads CASSSIGGVPPQGNTIYF. The CDR3 DNA follows: TGTGCCAGCAGCTCCATAGGGGGGGTTCCCCCTCAGGGAAACACCATATATTTT.

This clone was detected many times. The chain joins TRBV7-2 to TRBJ2-7; possibly TRBD1 for D (5 bases). The CDR3 runs 14 residues. Germline V CDR1 and CDR2: SGHTA, FQGNSA. V was clipped by 1 base and J by 2 bases, with 9 bases between them. The CDR3 DNA reads TGTGCCAGCAGCTTAGACCCAGGGACCTACGAGCAGTACTTC. It translates to CASSLDPGTYEQYF.

This chain links TRBV10-2 with TRBJ1-1, with a tentative D call TRBD1 (6 bases). Germline V gene lookup returns CDR1 WSHSY and CDR2 SAAADI. V shed 5 bases and J shed 0 bases, with 13 bases lying between them. The CDR3 is 15 amino acids. CDR3: CASSYSRGMNTEAFF. For the CDR3, the DNA is TGCGCCAGCAGTTATTCCAGGGGAATGAACACTGAAGCTTTCTTT.

This clone was detected only a few times. The rearrangement joins TRBV7-8 to TRBJ2-7; 12 bases map to TRBD1. This CDR3 spans 15 amino acids. Germline V gene data show CDR1 as SGHVS and CDR2 as FQNEAQ. V shed 6 bases, J shed 5 bases, and the junction held 8 bases outside the gene matches. The CDR3: CASRTGTGGFDEQYF. The CDR3 DNA sequence: TGTGCCAGCAGGACTGGGACAGGGGGCTTCGACGAGCAGTACTTC.

The CDR3 here is CASSLAGQGLEEGYTF. The CDR3 bases are TGTGCCAGCAGCTTGGCGGGACAGGGTCTTGAGGAAGGCTACACCTTC. This chain joins TRBV5-4 and TRBJ1-2, with TRBD1 identical over 9 bases. Losses at the gene ends were 0 bases for V and 8 bases for J; bases not matched to a gene: 11. CDR3 length: 16 amino acids. Looked up from germline, CDR1 is SGHNT and CDR2 is YYREEE (reference sequence).

V gene TRBV10-3 combines with J gene TRBJ1-3; D is unresolved. This CDR3 has 14 residues. The germline CDR1 and CDR2 sequences are ENHRY and SYGVKD. The V and J ends lost 8 bases and 2 bases respectively, with 13 bases between them. CDR3 DNA: TGTGCCATCGCCGGGAACCATCCTGGAAACACCATATATTTT. This encodes CAIAGNHPGNTIYF.